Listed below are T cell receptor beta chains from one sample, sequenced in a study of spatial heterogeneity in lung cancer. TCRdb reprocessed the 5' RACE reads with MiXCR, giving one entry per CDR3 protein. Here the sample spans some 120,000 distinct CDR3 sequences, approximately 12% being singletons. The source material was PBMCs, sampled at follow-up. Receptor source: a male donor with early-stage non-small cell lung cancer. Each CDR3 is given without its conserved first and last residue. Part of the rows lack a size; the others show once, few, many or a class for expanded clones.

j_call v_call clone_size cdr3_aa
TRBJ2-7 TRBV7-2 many ASSLGQVYEQY
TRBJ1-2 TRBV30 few AWSPPGTGNYGYT
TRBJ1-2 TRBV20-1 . SALPGQGIGYT
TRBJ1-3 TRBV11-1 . ASNSRDRDPGNTIY
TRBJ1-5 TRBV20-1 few SALPRGSNQPQH
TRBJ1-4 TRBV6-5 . ASSYSRRLNEKLF
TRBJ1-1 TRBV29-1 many SVGPGGGFPEAF
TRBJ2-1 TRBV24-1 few ATSDYSQAKF
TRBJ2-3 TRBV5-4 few ASSSGGFTDTQY
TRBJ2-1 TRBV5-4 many ASSLRGSRYNEQF
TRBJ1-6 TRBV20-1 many SANVVTNSPLH
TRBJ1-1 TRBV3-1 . ASSQVGGETEAF
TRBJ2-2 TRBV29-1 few TVRQGTNTGELF
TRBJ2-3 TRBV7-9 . ASSDRDRGLDTQY
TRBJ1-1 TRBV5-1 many ASSPLGQLNTEAF
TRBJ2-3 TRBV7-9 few ASSLSGVPGTDTQY
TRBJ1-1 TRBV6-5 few ASSYLTGPEAF
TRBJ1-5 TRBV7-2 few ASSLLSPASNQPQH
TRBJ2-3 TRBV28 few ASGFGGASTDTQY